This TCR beta chain was identified in a study of shared clonotypes between healthy human individuals. Overall study: Serving as donors were a couple of women and three men, whose ages spanned 18 to 49.

Germline CDR1 and CDR2: SGHRS and YFSETQ. The J segment lost 0 bases and the V segment lost 5 bases, leaving 6 bases of the junction unmatched. There are 16 residues in the CDR3. On this clone itself: The antigen remains unidentified.

Findings and caveats of the study: Apart from blood, nothing was sampled; tissue repertoires likely differ.

How the authors handled the data: Without quality scores, immunoSEQ junctional reads could not be filtered like full-length reads. Using immunoSEQ multiplex PCR, the repertoire was profiled, and TCRdb retains in-frame clones only, with some absent. Clonal size and the V and J genes are those of that table, whereas D and trimming came from the DNA. Among around 750,000 clones listed, under 80% were seen once. The TCR originated in a woman in her 30s in good health. Sequenced: memory CD4+ T cells sorted from blood. Subset noted: CD45RA-negative fraction. The genes are TRBV5-1 and TRBJ1-3; 9 bases line up with TRBD1. The CDR3 spells CASSTGGPSSGNTIYF. CDR3 DNA: TGCGCCAGCAGTACAGGGGGCCCTAGCTCTGGAAACACCATATATTTT.